This T cell receptor beta chain was identified in a study of Graves' ophthalmopathy and Graves' hyperthyroidism. Study-wide results and limits: Classification of ophthalmopathy versus stable hyperthyroidism by a 13-signature model yielded around 90% sensitivity and about 81% specificity.

RNA transcripts were the source from which TCR beta CDR3 regions were amplified. The first round was an RT-PCR with HTBI primers, and the second round was a multiplex PCR. TCRdb re-analysed the multiplex PCR reads in MiXCR, keeping a single row per CDR3 protein. Of hundreds of thousands of distinct CDR3 sequences in the sample, about a fifth were seen once. With respect to this clonotype: Antigen unknown.

Excluded: other autoimmune disease, uncontrolled infection, pregnancy or lactation. PBMCs had their origin in fresh peripheral blood (roughly 9.3 ml). CDR1 ENHRY and CDR2 SYGVKD come from the germline V gene. The ends were cut back, 6 bases at V and 0 bases at J, with 11 bases in the middle. The CDR3 contains 14 residues. The J gene is TRBJ1-2, the V gene TRBV10-3; tentatively, D is TRBD1 (6 bases). This sequence was found in a woman younger than 35 with stable Graves' hyperthyroidism. Some clones in this sample may be carry-over from other donors' samples. The sequenced sample consisted of peripheral blood. DNA for the CDR3: TGTGCCATCAGCGTCGGACAGACTAACTATGGCTACACCTTC. Translation: CAISVGQTNYGYTF.